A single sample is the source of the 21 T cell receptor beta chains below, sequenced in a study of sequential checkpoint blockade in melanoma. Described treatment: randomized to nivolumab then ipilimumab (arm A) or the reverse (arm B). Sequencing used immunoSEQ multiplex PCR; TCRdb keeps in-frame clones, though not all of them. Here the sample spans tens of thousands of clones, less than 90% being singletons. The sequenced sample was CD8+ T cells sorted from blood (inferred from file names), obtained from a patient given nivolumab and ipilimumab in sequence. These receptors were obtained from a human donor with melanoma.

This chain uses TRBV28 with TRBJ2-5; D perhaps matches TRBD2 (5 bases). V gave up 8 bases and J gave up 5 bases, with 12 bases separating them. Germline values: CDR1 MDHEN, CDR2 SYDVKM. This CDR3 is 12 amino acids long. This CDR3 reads CASGSIWETQYF. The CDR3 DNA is TGTGCCAGCGGGAGTATCTGGGAGACCCAGTACTTC.

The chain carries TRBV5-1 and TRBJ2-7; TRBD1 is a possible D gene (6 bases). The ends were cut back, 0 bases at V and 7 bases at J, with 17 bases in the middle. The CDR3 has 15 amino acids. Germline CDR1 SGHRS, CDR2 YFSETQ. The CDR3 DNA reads TGCGCCAGCAGCTTGGGGCCGGGACAAAAAAGGGAGCAGTACTTC. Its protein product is CASSLGPGQKREQYF.

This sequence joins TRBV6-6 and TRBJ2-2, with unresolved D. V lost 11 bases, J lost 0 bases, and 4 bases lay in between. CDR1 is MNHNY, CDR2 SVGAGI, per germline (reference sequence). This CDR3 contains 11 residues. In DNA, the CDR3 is TGTGCCGTATCGAACACCGGGGAGCTGTTTTTT. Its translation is CAVSNTGELFF.

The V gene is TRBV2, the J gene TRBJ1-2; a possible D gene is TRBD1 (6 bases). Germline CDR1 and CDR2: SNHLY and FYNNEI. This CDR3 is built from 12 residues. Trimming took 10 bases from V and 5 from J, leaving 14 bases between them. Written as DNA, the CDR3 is TGTGCCATCCCACCTCAGGGGTATGGCTACACCTTC. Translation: CAIPPQGYGYTF.

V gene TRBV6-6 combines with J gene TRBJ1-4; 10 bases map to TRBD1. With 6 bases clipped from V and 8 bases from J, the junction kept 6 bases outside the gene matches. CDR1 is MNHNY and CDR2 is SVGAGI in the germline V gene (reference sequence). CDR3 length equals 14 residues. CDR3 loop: CASRAGQGIEKLFF. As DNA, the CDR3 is TGTGCCAGCAGGGCGGGACAGGGGATCGAAAAACTGTTTTTT.

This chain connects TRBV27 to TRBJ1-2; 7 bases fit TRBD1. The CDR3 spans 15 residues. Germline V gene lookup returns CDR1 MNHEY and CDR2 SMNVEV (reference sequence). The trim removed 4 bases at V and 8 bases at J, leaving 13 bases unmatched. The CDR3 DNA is TGTGCCAGCAGTTCAATAGCGACAGGGATAGAAGGCTACACCTTC. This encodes CASSSIATGIEGYTF.

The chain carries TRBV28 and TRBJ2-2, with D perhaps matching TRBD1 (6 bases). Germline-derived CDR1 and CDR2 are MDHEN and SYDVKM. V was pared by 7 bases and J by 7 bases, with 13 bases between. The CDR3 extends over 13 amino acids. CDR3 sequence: CASKSRGVGELFF. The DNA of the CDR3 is TGTGCCAGCAAAAGCAGGGGTGTCGGGGAGCTGTTTTTT.

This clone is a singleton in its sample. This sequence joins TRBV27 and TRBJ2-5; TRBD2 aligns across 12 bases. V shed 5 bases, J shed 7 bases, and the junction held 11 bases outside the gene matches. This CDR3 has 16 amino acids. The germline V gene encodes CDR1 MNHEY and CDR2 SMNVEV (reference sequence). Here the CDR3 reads CASSLTSGSLFGTQYF. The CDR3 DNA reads TGTGCCAGCAGTCTGACTAGCGGGAGCCTCTTTGGGACCCAGTACTTC.

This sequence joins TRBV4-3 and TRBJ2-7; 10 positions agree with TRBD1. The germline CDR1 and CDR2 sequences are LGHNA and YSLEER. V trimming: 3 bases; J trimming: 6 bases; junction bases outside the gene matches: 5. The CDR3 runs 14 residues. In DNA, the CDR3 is TGCGCCAGCAGCCAGGGCCGGGACAGGGGCGAGCAGTACGTC. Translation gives CASSQGRDRGEQYV.

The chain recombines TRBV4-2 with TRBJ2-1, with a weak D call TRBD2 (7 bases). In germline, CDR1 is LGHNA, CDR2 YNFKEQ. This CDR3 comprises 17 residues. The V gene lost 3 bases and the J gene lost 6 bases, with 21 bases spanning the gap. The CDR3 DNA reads TGTGCCAGCAGCCAGAAGGGGCCGGGGGGCCTGAGCAATGAGCAGTTCTTC. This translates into CASSQKGPGGLSNEQFF.

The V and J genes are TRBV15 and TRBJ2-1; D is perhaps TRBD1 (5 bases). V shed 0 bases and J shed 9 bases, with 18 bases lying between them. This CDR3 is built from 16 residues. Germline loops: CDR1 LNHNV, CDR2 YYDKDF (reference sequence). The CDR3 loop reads CATSREKVGAFGEQFF. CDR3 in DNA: TGTGCCACCAGCAGAGAAAAGGTAGGGGCCTTTGGTGAGCAGTTCTTC.

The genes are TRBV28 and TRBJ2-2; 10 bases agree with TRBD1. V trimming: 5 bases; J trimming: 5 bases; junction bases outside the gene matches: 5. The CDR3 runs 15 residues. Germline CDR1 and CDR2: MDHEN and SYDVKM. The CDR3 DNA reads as TGTGCCAGCAGTCCGACAGGGGGCGAAACCGGGGAGCTGTTTTTT. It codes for CASSPTGGETGELFF.

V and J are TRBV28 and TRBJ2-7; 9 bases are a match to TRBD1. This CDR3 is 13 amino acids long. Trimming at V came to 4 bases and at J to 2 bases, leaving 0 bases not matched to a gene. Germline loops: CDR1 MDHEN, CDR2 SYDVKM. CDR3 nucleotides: TGTGCCAGCAGTTACAGGGGGCCCTACGAGCAGTACGTC. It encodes CASSYRGPYEQYV.

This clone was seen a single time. DNA for the CDR3: TGCGCCAGCAGCATGCAGGGGGATACGCAGTATTTT. Translation: CASSMQGDTQYF. The chain couples TRBV5-1 to TRBJ2-3; TRBD1 is a possible D gene (6 bases). The CDR3 spans 12 residues. Per germline, CDR1 SGHRS and CDR2 YFSETQ. V was cut by 4 bases and J by 6 bases, with 9 bases left in between.

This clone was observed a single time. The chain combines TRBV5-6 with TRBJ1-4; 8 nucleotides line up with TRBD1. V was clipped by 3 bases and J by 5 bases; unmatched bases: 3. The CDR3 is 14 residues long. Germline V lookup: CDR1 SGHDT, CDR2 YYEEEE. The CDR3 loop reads CASSWTGSNEKLFF. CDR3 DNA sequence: TGTGCCAGCAGCTGGACAGGGTCAAATGAAAAACTGTTTTTT.

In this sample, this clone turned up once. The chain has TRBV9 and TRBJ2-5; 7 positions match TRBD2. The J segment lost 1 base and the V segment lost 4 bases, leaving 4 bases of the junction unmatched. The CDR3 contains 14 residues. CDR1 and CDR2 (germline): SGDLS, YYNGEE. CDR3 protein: CASSRWGGQETQYF. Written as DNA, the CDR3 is TGTGCCAGCAGCCGATGGGGGGGCCAAGAGACCCAGTACTTC.

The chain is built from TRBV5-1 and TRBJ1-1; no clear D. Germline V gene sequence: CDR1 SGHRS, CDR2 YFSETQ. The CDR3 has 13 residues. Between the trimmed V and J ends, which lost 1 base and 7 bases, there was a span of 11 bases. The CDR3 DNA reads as TGCGCCAGCAGCTTGCCTCCCGGGAATGAAGCTTTCTTT. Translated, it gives CASSLPPGNEAFF. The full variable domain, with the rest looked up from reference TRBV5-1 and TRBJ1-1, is KAGVTQTPRYLIKTRGQQVTLSCSPISGHRSVSWYQQTPGQGLQFLFEYFSETQRNKGNFPGRFSGRQFSNSRSEMNVSTLELGDSALYLCASSLPPGNEAFFGQGTRLTVV.

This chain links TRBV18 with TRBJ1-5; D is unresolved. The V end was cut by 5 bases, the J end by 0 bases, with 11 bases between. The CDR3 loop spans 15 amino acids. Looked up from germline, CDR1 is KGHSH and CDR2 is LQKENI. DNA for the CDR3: TGTGCCAGCTCAGAAGGAGTTCTTAGCAATCAGCCCCAGCATTTT. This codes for CASSEGVLSNQPQHF.

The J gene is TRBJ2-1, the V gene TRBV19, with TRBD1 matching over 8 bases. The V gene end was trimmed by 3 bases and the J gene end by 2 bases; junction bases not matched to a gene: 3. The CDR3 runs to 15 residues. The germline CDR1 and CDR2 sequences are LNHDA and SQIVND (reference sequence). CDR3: CASSISGGPYNEQFF. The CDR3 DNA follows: TGTGCCAGTAGTATCTCAGGGGGCCCCTACAATGAGCAGTTCTTC.

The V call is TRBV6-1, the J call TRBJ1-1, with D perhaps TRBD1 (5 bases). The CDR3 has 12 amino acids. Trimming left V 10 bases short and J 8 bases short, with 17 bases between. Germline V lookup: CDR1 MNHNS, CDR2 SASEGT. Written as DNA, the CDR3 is TGTGCCACCCAACTCGGGCAGGGCGAAGCTTTCTTT. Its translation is CATQLGQGEAFF.

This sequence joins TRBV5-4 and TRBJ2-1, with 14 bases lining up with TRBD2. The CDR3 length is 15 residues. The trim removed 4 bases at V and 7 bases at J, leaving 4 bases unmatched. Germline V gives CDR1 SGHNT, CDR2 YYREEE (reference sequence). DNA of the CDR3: TGTGCCAGCAGCCCGGGACTAGCGGGAGTTAATGAGCAGTTCTTC. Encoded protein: CASSPGLAGVNEQFF.